This T cell receptor beta chain was sequenced in a study of identical twins. Many counts were recorded for this clonotype. The antigen remains unidentified. In germline, CDR1 is SGHRS, CDR2 YFSETQ. This CDR3 has 16 residues. V dropped 4 bases and J dropped 2; count of bases not matched to a gene: 5. TCRdb processed the 5' RACE reads anew with MiXCR; each CDR3 protein has one entry. The sample includes approximately 590,000 distinct CDR3 sequences, more than 9% of them seen just once. Study-level results: Conclusions rested on cross-sectional statistics rather than following the same donors.

Separately, the same data were catalogued under a study of yellow fever vaccine responses in identical twins.

The chain links TRBV5-1 to TRBJ2-1, with TRBD2 matching 11 bases. The specimen sequenced was PBMCs. The receptor was isolated from a woman aged 18-30 years in good health. CDR3 DNA sequence: TGCGCCAGCAGCACAGGGACTAGCGGAACCTACAATGAGCAGTTCTTC. Translated, it gives CASSTGTSGTYNEQFF.